This T cell receptor delta chain is drawn from a study of Vδ1+ human thymocytes. The study, taken as a whole, reports: Despite high sort purity, roughly 20% of thymic T cell receptor delta sequences were Vdelta2. The authors advised highly purified populations and single-cell validation. Thymic TRG and TRD repertoires appeared highly polyclonal, with Gaussian CDR3 length distributions.

This CDR3 is built from 20 residues. V shed 2 bases and J 8 bases; nucleotides not matched to a gene: 20. Germline V lookup: CDR1 TSWWSYY, CDR2 QGS. This clone has only a few counts. The antigen is unknown. Sequences come from RNA converted to cDNA by reverse transcription. CDR3 amplicons came from multiplex PCR with pooled V-gene forward and constant-region reverse primers. TCRdb reprocessed the multiplex PCR reads through CATT. The table records more than 25,000 delta-chain clones, 6% to 8% of them present only once. Thymocytes were sorted as CD3+ TCRVdelta1+ TCRVdelta2- after alphabeta T cell depletion.

The TCR originated in a girl younger than two who had congenital heart surgery. The V call is TRDV1, the J call TRDJ1, with TRDD3 matching over 13 bases. Sequencing was performed on Vdelta1+ gamma-delta thymocytes from the thymus. Subset specified: FACS-sorted CD3+ TCRalphabeta- TCRVdelta1+ TCRVdelta2- thymocytes. The CDR3 sequence is CALGEGTTPVLGDTPLKLIF. CDR3 bases: TGTGCTCTTGGGGAAGGTACGACCCCCGTACTGGGGGATACGCCCCTCAAACTCATCTTT.